This entry concerns a single T cell receptor (beta chain). The target antigen is unknown. Trimming left V 4 bases short and J 6 bases short, with 10 bases between. This CDR3 has 12 residues. Germline CDR1 and CDR2: SGHAT and FQNNGV. The data derive from a study of metastatic and nonmetastatic thyroid tumors. At the level of the study: Malignant thyroid and benign thyroid patients provided blood and tumor or nodule tissue whose repertoires were compared.

No patient received treatment before thyroid surgery. Original data processing: What underpinned the distant-metastasis classifier for papillary thyroid cancer was the set of CDR3 differences across clinicopathological groups. From the PCR reads, TCRdb re-called clones with MiXCR. TCRdb's processing, not the study's, gives the V and J calls here. Among approximately 17,000 clones, roughly 27% were seen once, and the ten largest hold around an eighth. Points from the study as a whole: Across blood and tumor, TCR beta diversity in malignant thyroid tumors was reportedly significantly higher than in benign nodules.

The clonotype was recovered from a female donor with papillary thyroid cancer or a benign thyroid nodule (not recorded which). Some clones in this sample may be carry-over from other donors' samples. This chain joins TRBV11-2 and TRBJ2-7; a possible D gene is TRBD1 (6 bases). Sequenced input: adjacent normal tissue. The CDR3 reads CASSSRGSEQYF. The DNA of the CDR3 is TGTGCCAGCAGCTCCAGGGGATCCGAGCAGTACTTC.